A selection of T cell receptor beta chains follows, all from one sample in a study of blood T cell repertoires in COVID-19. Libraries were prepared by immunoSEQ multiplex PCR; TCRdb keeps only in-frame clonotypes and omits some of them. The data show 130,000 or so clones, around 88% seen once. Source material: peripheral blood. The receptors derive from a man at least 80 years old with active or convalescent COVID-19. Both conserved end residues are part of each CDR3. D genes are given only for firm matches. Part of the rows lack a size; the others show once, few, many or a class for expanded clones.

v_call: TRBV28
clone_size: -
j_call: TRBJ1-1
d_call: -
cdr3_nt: TGTGCCAGCAGTTTATCACGGAGGGACACTGAAGCTTTCTTT
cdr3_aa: CASSLSRRDTEAFF

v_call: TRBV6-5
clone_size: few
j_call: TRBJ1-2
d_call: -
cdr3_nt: TGTGCCAGCAGTTTGGGACCAGAGGGGGTAAGCTATGGCTACACCTTC
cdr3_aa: CASSLGPEGVSYGYTF

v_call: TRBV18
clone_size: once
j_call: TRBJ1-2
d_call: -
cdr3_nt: TGTGCCAGCTCACGAGGGTTGGGTAACTATGGCTACACCTTC
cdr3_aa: CASSRGLGNYGYTF

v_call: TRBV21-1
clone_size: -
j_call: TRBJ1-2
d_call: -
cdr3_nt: TGTGCCAGCAGCAAGGACAGGGGGCTATTCTATGGCTACACCTTC
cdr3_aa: CASSKDRGLFYGYTF

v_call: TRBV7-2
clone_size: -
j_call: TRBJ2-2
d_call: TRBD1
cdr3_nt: TGTGCCAGCAGCATGGGGACAGGCTTTTCCGGGGAGCTGTTTTTT
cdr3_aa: CASSMGTGFSGELFF

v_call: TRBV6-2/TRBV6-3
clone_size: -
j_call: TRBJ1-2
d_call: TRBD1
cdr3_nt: TGTGCCAGCAGTTACGTTGGGACAGGGGTAAAGACCTTC
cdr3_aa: CASSYVGTGVKTF

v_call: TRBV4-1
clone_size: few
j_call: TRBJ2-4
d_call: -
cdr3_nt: TGCGCCAGCAGCCAAGATCGGACTTTTTCCTTC
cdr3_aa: CASSQDRTFSF

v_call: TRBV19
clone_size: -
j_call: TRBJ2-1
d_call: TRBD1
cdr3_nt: TGTGCCAGTAGCCCAGGACAGGGTGCTTACAATGAGCAGTTCTTC
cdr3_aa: CASSPGQGAYNEQFF

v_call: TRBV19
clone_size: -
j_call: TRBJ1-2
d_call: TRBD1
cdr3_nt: TGTGCCAGTAGTGCCGGGGACAGGGGCAGCTATGGCTACACCTTC
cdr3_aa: CASSAGDRGSYGYTF

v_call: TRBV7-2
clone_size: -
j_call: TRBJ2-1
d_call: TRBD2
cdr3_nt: TGTGCCAGCAGCCCAAGGACGGCGGGGGGGCTCTACAATGAGCAGTTCTTC
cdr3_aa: CASSPRTAGGLYNEQFF

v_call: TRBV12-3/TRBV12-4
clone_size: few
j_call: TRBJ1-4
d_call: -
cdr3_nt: TGTGCCAGCAGCGCAGGGGAAGAAAAACTGTTTTTT
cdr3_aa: CASSAGEEKLFF

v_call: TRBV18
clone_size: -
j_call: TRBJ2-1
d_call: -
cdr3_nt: TGTGCCAGCTCACCATGGGGCCAGGGGATAAACAATGAGCAGTTCTTC
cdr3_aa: CASSPWGQGINNEQFF

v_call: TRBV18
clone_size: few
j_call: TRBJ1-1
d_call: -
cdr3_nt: TGTGCCAGCTCCCCGGGGGGGGCCTTTGAGGCTTTCTTT
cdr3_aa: CASSPGGAFEAFF

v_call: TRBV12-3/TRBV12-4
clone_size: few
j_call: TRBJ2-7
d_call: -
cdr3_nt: TGTGCCACCGTCTCGGGCTACGAGCAGTACTTC
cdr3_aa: CATVSGYEQYF

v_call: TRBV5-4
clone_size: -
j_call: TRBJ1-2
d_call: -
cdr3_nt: TGTGCCAGCAGCCCTTACAGCGGCTCGATCTATGGCTACACCTTC
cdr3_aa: CASSPYSGSIYGYTF

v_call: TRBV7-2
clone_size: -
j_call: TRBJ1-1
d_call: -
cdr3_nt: TGTGCCAGCAGCACTAGGATGGGAGAGGGTGATGAAGCTTTCTTT
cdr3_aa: CASSTRMGEGDEAFF

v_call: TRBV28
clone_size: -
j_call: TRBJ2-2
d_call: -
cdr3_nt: TGTGCCAGCAGTCTCGGCCTCAGGGGCGCGAACACCGGGGAGCTGTTTTTT
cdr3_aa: CASSLGLRGANTGELFF

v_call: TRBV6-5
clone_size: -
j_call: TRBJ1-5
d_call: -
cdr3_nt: TGTGCCAGCAGCCAGATCGGGACACTCAATCAGCCCCAGCATTTT
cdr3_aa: CASSQIGTLNQPQHF

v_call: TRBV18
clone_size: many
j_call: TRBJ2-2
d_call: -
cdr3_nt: TGTGCCAGCTCACTCGCGAGCACCGGGGAGCTGTTTTTT
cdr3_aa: CASSLASTGELFF

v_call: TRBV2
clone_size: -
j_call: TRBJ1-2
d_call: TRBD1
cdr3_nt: TGTGCCAGCAACCTCCCGGGACAGGGGGCTGATGGCTACACCTTC
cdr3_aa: CASNLPGQGADGYTF

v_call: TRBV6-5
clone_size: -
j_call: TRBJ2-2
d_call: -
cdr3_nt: TGTGCCAGCAGTTATTCGGGACAAACGAACACCGGGGAGCTGTTTTTT
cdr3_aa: CASSYSGQTNTGELFF

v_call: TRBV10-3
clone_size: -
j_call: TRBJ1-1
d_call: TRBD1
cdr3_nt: TGTGCCATCAGTGTGGACAGGGGGCTAGACACTGAAGCTTTCTTT
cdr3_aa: CAISVDRGLDTEAFF

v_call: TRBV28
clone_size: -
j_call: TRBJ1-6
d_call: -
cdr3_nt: TGTGCCAGCAGTTTGAGCACGTTACAGCCTAATTCACCCCTCCACTTT
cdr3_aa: CASSLSTLQPNSPLHF

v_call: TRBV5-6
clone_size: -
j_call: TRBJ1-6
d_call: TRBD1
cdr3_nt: TGTGCCAGCAGCTTGGAATTCGGGACAGCGAATAATTCACCCCTCCACTTT
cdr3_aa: CASSLEFGTANNSPLHF

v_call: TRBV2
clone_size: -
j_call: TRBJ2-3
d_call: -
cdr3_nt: TGTGCCAGCAGTGATTTGTCCCAGCCAGGAGATACGCAGTATTTT
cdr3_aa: CASSDLSQPGDTQYF

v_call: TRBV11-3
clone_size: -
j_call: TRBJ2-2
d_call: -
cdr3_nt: TGTGCCAGCAGCTTAGATGGAGGAACCGGGGAGCTGTTTTTT
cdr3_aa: CASSLDGGTGELFF

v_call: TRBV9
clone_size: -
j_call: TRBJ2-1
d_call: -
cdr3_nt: TGTGCCAGCAGCGTAGATAGACAGGTAGGCTACAATGAGCAGTTCTTC
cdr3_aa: CASSVDRQVGYNEQFF

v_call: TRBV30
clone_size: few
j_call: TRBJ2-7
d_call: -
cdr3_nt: TGTGCCTGGGGACAGCGGTCATGGGAGCAGTACTTC
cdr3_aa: CAWGQRSWEQYF

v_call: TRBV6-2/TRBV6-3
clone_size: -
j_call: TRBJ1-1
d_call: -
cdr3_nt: TGTGCCAGCAGTTACGGCAGTTTGAACACTGAAGCTTTCTTT
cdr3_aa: CASSYGSLNTEAFF

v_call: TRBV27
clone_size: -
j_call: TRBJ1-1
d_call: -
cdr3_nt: TGTGCCAGCAAAAGGGAGCGGGGGGTAGCGTTGGCTTTCTTT
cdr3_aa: CASKRERGVALAFF

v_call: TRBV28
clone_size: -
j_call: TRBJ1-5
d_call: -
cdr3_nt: TGTGCCAGCAGCCGGTATCAGCCCCAGCATTTT
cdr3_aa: CASSRYQPQHF

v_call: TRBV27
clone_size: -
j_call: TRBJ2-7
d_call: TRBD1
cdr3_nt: TGTGCCAGCAGTAAACCGGGACAGGGGTACGAGCAGTACTTC
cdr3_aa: CASSKPGQGYEQYF